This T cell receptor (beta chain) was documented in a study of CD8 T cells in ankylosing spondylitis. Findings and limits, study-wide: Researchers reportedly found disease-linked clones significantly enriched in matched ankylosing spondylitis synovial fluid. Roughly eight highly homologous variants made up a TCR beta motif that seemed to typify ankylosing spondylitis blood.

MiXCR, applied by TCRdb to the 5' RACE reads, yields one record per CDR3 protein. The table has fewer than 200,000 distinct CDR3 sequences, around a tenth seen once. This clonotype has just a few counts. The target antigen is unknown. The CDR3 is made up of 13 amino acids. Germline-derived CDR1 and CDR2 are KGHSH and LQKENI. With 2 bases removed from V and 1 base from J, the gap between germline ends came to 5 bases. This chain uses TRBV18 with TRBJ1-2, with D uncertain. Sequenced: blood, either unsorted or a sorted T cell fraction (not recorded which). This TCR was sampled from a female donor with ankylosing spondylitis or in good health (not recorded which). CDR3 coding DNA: TGTGCCAGCTCACCAGTAGTTAACTATGGCTACACCTTC. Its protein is CASSPVVNYGYTF.